This TCR beta chain was identified in a study of OX40 agonist ivuxolimab in advanced cancers. Study-wide findings and caveats: Average numbers of expanded clones were greater in CD8+ T cells than in CD4+.

Turning to this clone: Its antigen is unidentified.

This CDR3 contains 13 residues. CDR1 SEHNR and CDR2 FQNEAQ come from the germline V gene (reference sequence). Trimming left V 5 bases short and J 6 bases short, with 12 bases between. Sequencing used immunoSEQ multiplex PCR; TCRdb keeps in-frame clones, though not all of them. This table holds about 58,000 clones, 85% to 90% found once. The chain recombines TRBV7-9 with TRBJ2-3; D is unclear. The clonotype originates from an adult with an advanced solid tumor such as melanoma, head and neck, liver or kidney cancer. This sample comprised CD4+ or CD8+ T cells sorted from blood, obtained in a trial of the OX40 agonist ivuxolimab. CDR3 in amino acids: CASSRGTTDTQYF. CDR3 DNA: TGTGCCAGCAGCAGAGGAACGACGGATACGCAGTATTTT.